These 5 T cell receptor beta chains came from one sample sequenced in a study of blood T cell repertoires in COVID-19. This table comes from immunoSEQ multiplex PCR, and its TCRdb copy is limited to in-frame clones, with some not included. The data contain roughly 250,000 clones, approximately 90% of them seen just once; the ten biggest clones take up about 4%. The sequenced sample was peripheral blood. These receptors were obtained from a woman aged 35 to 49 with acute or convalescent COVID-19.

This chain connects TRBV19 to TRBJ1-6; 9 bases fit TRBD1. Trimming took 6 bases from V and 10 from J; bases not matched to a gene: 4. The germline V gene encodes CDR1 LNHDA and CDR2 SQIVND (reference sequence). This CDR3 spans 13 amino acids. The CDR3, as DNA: TGTGCCAGTAGGACAGGGGGAAGGTCACCCCTCCACTTT. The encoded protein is CASRTGGRSPLHF. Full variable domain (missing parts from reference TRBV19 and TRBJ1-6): DGGITQSPKYLFRKEGQNVTLSCEQNLNHDAMYWYRQDPGQGLRLIYYSQIVNDFQKGDIAEGYSVSREKKESFPLTVTSAQKNPTAFYLCASRTGGRSPLHFGNGTRLTVT.

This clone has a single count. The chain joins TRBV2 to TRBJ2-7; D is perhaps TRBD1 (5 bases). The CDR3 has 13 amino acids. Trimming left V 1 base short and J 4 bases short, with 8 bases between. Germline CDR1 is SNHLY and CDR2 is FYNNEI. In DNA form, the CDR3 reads TGTGCCAGCAGTGAAGACAGACAGTACGAGCAGTACGTC. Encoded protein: CASSEDRQYEQYV.

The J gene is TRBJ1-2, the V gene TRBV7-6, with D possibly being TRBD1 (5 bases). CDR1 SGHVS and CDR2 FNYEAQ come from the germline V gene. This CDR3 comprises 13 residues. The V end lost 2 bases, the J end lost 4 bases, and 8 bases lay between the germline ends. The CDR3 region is CASSLSQGYGYTF. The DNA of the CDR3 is TGTGCCAGCAGCTTATCGCAGGGCTATGGCTACACCTTC.

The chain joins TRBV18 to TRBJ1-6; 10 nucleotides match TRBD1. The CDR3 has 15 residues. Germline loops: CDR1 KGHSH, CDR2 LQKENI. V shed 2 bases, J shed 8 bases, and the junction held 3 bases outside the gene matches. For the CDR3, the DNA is TGTGCCAGCTCACCAAGACAGGGGGCGGATTCACCCCTCCACTTT. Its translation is CASSPRQGADSPLHF.

The CDR3: CASSQGQMSTEAFF. The CDR3 DNA is TGTGCCAGCAGCCAAGGACAGATGAGCACTGAAGCTTTCTTT. The chain has TRBV4-2 and TRBJ1-1; possible D gene TRBD1, 5 bases. The germline V gene encodes CDR1 LGHNA and CDR2 YNFKEQ. V dropped 1 base and J dropped 4 bases, with 10 bases sitting between them. The CDR3 has 14 residues.